This T cell receptor beta chain originates from a study of a mutant IDH1 vaccine in newly diagnosed glioma. Study as a whole: Treated patients had a mean age of about 40 years and an approximately 62% male, approximately 38% female split. Former treatment meant radiotherapy, temozolomide, or both; the majority had gotten both.

Regarding time point: baseline, week 1 (first vaccination visit). The treatment was: pre-vaccination baseline after standard-of-care therapy. Donors harbored newly found WHO grade 3 or 4 IDH1-mutant, ATRX-lost astrocytomas. In germline, CDR1 is LGHNA, CDR2 YNFKEQ. The CDR3 runs 16 residues. J lost 5 bases, V lost 4 bases, and 11 bases had no gene match. Study observations and caveats: Seemingly, pseudoprogression had no relation to changes in the top peripheral T cell clonotypes.

Here immunoSEQ multiplex PCR was the method, and the copy in TCRdb shows in-frame clones only, minus some. Here the sample spans tens of thousands of clones, over 70% being singletons. A note on this clone: Its antigen is unknown.

This chain uses TRBV4-2 with TRBJ2-7, with 10 bases aligning to TRBD2. Source: PBMCs, taken from a glioma patient treated with radiotherapy, temozolomide or both. This clonotype originated in a man aged 40-49 years with glioma. Some clones in this sample may be carry-over from other donors' samples. The DNA of the CDR3 is TGTGCCAGCAGCCTAAGCGCCCTTGGACTAGCGGACGAGCAGTACTTC. Translation gives CASSLSALGLADEQYF.